This T cell receptor (beta chain) appears in the sequencing data of a study of blood T cell repertoires in COVID-19. Study overall: Sources were T cells, B-cell-depleted T cells, or PBMCs; the material itself was cDNA or gDNA.

The germline gives CDR1 SNHLY, CDR2 FYNNEI. Trimming cost V 5 bases and J 7 bases, with 12 bases left between them. This CDR3 region has 13 residues. The authors' processing: Reference gene primer amplification yielded estimated nucleated cell counts. TCRdb's copy holds only in-frame clones and misses some; the assay was immunoSEQ multiplex PCR. That table supplies the V and J calls and clone size; D and trimming were determined from the DNA. This sample has 52,000 or so clones; 70% to 90% occur once, and the top ten carry 25% to 30%. This clone appeared once. The receptor was isolated from a human donor in a cohort sampled during active COVID-19. The chain joins TRBV2 to TRBJ1-5, with D maybe TRBD1 (6 bases). Sequencing input: peripheral blood. Written as DNA, the CDR3 is TGTGCCAGCAGTCCGGGACACTCACAGCCCCAGCATTTT. It encodes CASSPGHSQPQHF.